This T cell receptor beta chain was observed in a study of T cell clonotyping in hematopoietic cell transplantation. Points from the study as a whole: After transplant, recipient diversity fell while pathologically expanded clonotypes grew through day 180. Higher Inverse Simpson Index values in graft donor and pretransplant recipient predicted broader posttransplant TCR diversity.

This clone was seen a handful of times. The antigen is unknown. Here immunoSEQ multiplex PCR was the method, and the copy in TCRdb shows in-frame clones only, minus some. The table has some 40,000 clones, about 85% seen once; the top ten hold less than 3%. Time point described: recipient sample about 28 days before transplant, after cytoreduction. Samples: about 28 days before transplant, then days 30, 100 and 180 after. The receptor was derived from a man in his sixties with acute myeloid leukemia. Some clones in this sample may be carry-over from other donors' samples. The specimen comprised peripheral blood mononuclear cells, sampled before stem cell transplant.

The CDR3 DNA reads TGTGCCAGCAGCCGTTTAGCGGGGGGCTCTCAAGAGACCCAGTACTTC. This gives the protein CASSRLAGGSQETQYF. J is TRBJ2-5 and V is TRBV7-2; 10 positions match TRBD2. Germline CDR1 and CDR2: SGHTA and FQGNSA. V was pared by 5 bases and J by 2 bases, with 8 bases of the junction left unmatched. This CDR3 is built from 16 residues. The full variable domain, completed using reference TRBV7-2 and TRBJ2-5, is GAGVSQSPSNKVTEKGKDVELRCDPISGHTALYWYRQSLGQGLEFLIYFQGNSAPDKSGLPSDRFSAERTGGSVSTLTIQRTQQEDSAVYLCASSRLAGGSQETQYFGPGTRLLVL.